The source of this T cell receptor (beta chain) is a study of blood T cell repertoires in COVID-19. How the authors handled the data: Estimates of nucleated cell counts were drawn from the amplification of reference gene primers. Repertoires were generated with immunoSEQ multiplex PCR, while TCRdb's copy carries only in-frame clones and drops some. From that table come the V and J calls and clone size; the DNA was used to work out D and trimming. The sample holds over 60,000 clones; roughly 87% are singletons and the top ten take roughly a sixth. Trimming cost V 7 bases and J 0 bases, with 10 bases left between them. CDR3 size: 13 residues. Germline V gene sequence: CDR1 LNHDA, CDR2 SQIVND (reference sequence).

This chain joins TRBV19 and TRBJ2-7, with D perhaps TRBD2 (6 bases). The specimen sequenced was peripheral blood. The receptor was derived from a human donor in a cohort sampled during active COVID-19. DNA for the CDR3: TGTGCCAGTACCCGGGGGACCTCCTACGAGCAGTACTTC. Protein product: CASTRGTSYEQYF.